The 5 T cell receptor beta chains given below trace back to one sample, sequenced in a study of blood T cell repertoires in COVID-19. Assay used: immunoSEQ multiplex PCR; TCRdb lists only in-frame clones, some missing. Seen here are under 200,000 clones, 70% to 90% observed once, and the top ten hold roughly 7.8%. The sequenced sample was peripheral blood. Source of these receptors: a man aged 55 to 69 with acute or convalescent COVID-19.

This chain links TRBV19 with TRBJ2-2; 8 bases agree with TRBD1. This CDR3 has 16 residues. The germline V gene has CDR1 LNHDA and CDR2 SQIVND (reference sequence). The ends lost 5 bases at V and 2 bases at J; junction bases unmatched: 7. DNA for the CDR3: TGTGCCAGTAGTCCCAGACAGGGGATTAACACCGGGGAGCTGTTTTTT. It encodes CASSPRQGINTGELFF.

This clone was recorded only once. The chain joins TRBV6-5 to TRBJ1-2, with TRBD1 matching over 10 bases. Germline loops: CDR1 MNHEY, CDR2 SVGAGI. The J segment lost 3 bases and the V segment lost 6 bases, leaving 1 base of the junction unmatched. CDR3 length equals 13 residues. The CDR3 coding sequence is TGTGCCAGCAGGGACAGGGGGGACTATGGCTACACCTTC. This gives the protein CASRDRGDYGYTF.

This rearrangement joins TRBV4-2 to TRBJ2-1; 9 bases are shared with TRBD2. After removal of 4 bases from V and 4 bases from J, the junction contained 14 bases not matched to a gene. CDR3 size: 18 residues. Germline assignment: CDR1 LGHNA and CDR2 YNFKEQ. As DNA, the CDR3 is TGTGCCAGCAGCCGCCCAGGTTCAGCGGGAGGAGGGTACAATGAGCAGTTCTTC. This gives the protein CASSRPGSAGGGYNEQFF.

CDR3 coding DNA: TGTGCCAGCAGAGACAGGGGCGGAAATAATTCACCCCTCCACTTT. It encodes CASRDRGGNNSPLHF. V and J are TRBV28 and TRBJ1-6; 8 bases are shared with TRBD1. Per the germline V gene, CDR1 is MDHEN and CDR2 is SYDVKM. This CDR3 has 15 amino acids. V trimming: 6 bases; J trimming: 5 bases; junction bases outside the gene matches: 6.

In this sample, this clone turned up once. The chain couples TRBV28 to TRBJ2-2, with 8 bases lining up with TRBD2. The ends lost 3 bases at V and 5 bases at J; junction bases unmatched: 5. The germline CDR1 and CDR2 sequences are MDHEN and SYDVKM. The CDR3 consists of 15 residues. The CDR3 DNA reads TGTGCCAGCAGTTTCGGGAGGGCCGGGACCGGGGAGCTGTTTTTT. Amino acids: CASSFGRAGTGELFF.